Listed below are T cell receptor beta chains from one sample, sequenced in a study of blood T cell repertoires in COVID-19. Only in-frame clones appear in the TCRdb table, and some are missing; sequencing was by immunoSEQ multiplex PCR. The table lists about 56,000 clones, around 82% of them singletons. Sequencing was carried out using peripheral blood. These receptors were taken from a man in his sixties with COVID-19, enrolled during active disease. Both conserved end residues are part of each CDR3.

V	J	CDR3
TRBV7-9	TRBJ1-4	CASSSPSTTGMNEKLFF
TRBV18	TRBJ1-2	CASSPRDGYTF
TRBV18	TRBJ2-7	CASSPQRDEQYF
TRBV28	TRBJ2-7	CASSLSPGQNSYEQYF
TRBV4-2	TRBJ2-7	CASSHRAGEAYEQYF
TRBV6-5	TRBJ2-2	CATNSGQNTGELFF
TRBV7-9	TRBJ2-1	CASSSPLSQRERGNEQFF
TRBV7-9	TRBJ1-6	CASSGDRASSYNSPLHF
TRBV11-1	TRBJ2-2	CASSFRQDGELFF
TRBV14	TRBJ2-7	CASSYKITSGGQVDEQYF